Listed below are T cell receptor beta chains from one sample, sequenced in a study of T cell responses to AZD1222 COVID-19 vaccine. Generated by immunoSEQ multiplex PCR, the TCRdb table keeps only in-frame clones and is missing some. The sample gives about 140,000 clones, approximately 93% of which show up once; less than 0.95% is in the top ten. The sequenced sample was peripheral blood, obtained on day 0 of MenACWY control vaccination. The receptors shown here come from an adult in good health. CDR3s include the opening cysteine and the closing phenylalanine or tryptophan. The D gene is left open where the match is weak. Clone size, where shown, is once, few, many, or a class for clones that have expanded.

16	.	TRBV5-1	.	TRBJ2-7	TGCGCCAGCAGCTTGGCACATGCAGGGCCCCCCTACGAGCAGTACTTC	CASSLAHAGPPYEQYF
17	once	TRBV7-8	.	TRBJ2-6	TGTGCCAGCAGCTTAGTTCCCGGGGGCTCTGGGGCCAACGTCCTGACTTTC	CASSLVPGGSGANVLTF
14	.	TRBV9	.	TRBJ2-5	TGTGCCAGCAGCGTAGGGGTCCCTCAAGAGACCCAGTACTTC	CASSVGVPQETQYF
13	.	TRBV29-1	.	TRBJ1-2	TGCAGCGTAGGGCAAGGACCGACCTATGGCTACACCTTC	CSVGQGPTYGYTF
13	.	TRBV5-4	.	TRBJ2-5	TGTGCCAGCAGCTCGGACCCTCAAGAGACCCAGTACTTC	CASSSDPQETQYF
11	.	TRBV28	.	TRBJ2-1	TGTGCCAGCAGTCGAGACAATGAGCAGTTCTTC	CASSRDNEQFF
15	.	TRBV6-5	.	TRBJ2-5	TGTGCCAGCAGTTACACCGGGACTTTTCAAGAGACCCAGTACTTC	CASSYTGTFQETQYF
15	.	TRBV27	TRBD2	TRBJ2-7	TGTGCCAGCAGTCCGGCCGGGACTAGCGACTACGAGCAGTACTTC	CASSPAGTSDYEQYF
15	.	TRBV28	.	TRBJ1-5	TGTGCCAGCAGTCCCACACCGCCGTTGAATCAGCCCCAGCATTTT	CASSPTPPLNQPQHF
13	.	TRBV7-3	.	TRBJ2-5	TGTGCCAGCAGCTTGTCGGTTGGGGAGACCCAGTACTTC	CASSLSVGETQYF
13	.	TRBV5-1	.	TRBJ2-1	TGCGCCAGCAGCATTGACAGATACAATGAGCAGTTCTTC	CASSIDRYNEQFF
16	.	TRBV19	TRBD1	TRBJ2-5	TGTGCCAGTAGTGCCGTCTCGAACAGGGGGCAAGAGACCCAGTACTTC	CASSAVSNRGQETQYF
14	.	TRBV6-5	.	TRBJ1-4	TGTGCCAGCAGTTACGCTACAGATAATGAAAAACTGTTTTTT	CASSYATDNEKLFF
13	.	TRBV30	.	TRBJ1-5	TGTGCCTGGACGTCAGGATTCGATCAGCCCCAGCATTTT	CAWTSGFDQPQHF
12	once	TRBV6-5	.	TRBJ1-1	TGTGCCAGCGGGAGGGTGAACACTGAAGCTTTCTTT	CASGRVNTEAFF
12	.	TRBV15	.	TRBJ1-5	TGTGCCACCAGCAGTGGATACCAGCCCCAGCATTTT	CATSSGYQPQHF
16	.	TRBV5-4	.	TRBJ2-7	TGTGCCAGCAGCTTGGATGCCCGGCAGGGAGCCTACGAGCAGTACTTC	CASSLDARQGAYEQYF
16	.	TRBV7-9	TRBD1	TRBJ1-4	TGTGCCAGCAGCTCAGCAACAGGGGGCCCTAATGAAAAACTGTTTTTT	CASSSATGGPNEKLFF
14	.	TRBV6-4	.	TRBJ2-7	TGTGCCAGAGCATCGACTGAGAGCTCCTACGAGCAGTACTTC	CARASTESSYEQYF
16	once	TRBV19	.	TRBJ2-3	TGTGCCAGTAGTATAGATGTCGGGGCCCCCACAGATACGCAGTATTTT	CASSIDVGAPTDTQYF
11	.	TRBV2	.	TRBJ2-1	TGTGCCAGCAGTGGGGCCCGTGAGCAGTTCTTC	CASSGAREQFF
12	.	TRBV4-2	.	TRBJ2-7	TGTGCCAGCAGCCAAGAGACGCGGGAGCAGTACTTC	CASSQETREQYF
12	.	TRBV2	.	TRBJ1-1	TGTGCCAGCAGTGAGGACAGCGATGAAGCTTTCTTT	CASSEDSDEAFF
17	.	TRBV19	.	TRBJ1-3	TGTGCCAGTAGTATAATGGCCGCTATTGCATCTGGAAACACCATATATTTT	CASSIMAAIASGNTIYF
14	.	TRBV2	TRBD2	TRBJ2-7	TGTGCCAGCAGTGAAAGCGGGGCGCGCTACGAGCAGTACTTC	CASSESGARYEQYF